There are a few counts of the clone carrying this T cell receptor (beta chain). Its cognate antigen is unknown. The data stem from a study of T cell repertoires in cytomegalovirus infection. Study context: Matching HLA type and CMV infection were both indicated by public TCR beta signatures.

Study-level points and caveats: CMV-specific TCR beta clonotypes restricted by HLA-C were the ones dominating the ex vivo response. There were carriers of CMV plus the relevant HLA, and cumulative public TCR beta family frequency identified them.

TCRdb called the reads again in MiXCR, with one record for every CDR3 protein. Among fewer than 300,000 distinct CDR3 sequences listed, under 30% were seen once. V dropped 6 bases and J dropped 3 bases, with 8 bases sitting between them. From germline, CDR1 is DFQATT and CDR2 SNEGSKA (reference sequence). The CDR3 totals 11 residues. The chain combines TRBV20-1 with TRBJ2-5; D uncertain. This clonotype originated in a human donor in good health (CMV status not recorded). Some clones in this sample may be carry-over from other donors' samples. Sequenced: PBMCs. CDR3 sequence reads: CSASDEETQYF. As DNA, the CDR3 is TGCAGTGCCAGCGACGAAGAGACCCAGTACTTC.